This passage covers 26 T cell receptor beta chains from one sample sequenced in a study of CDR3 diversity in severe acne. MiXCR, run by TCRdb on the PCR reads, gives a single entry per CDR3 protein. The data show more than 70,000 distinct CDR3 sequences, over 45% seen once. Input material: blood. The receptors stem from a male donor in good health, serving as a control.

The DNA for the CDR3 is TGCGCCAGCAGCTTGGCGGCAGCCTATGGGTCACCCCTCCACTTT. Translating it yields CASSLAAAYGSPLHF. The rearrangement links TRBV5-1 to TRBJ1-6; D not certain. The V and J ends lost 0 bases and 10 bases respectively, with 14 bases between them. Germline values: CDR1 SGHRS, CDR2 YFSETQ. The CDR3 runs 15 residues.

The chain recombines TRBV5-1 with TRBJ2-5; TRBD2 agrees at 12 bases. The CDR3 runs to 16 residues. V gave up 1 base and J gave up 5 bases; unmatched junction bases: 6. Germline CDR1 SGHRS, CDR2 YFSETQ. The CDR3 spells CASSLWLAGGPETQYF. The CDR3 nucleotides read TGCGCCAGCAGCTTGTGGCTAGCGGGGGGGCCGGAGACCCAGTACTTC.

The sample holds many counts of this clonotype. One junction end does not reproduce the germline sequence, and a read error may be involved. The chain has TRBV10-3 and TRBJ2-5; no reliable D call. The germline CDR1 and CDR2 sequences are ENHRY and SYGVKD. The CDR3 sequence is 14 residues long. The CDR3 loop is CAINNGRYEKTQYF. DNA of the CDR3: TGCGCCATCAACAACGGACGGTACGAGAAGACCCAGTACTTC.

This clonotype occurred a few times. This chain connects TRBV6-5 to TRBJ1-2; 7 bases fit TRBD1. The CDR3 length is 17 residues. The V segment lost 2 bases and the J segment 4 bases; nucleotides outside the gene matches: 13. The germline CDR1 and CDR2 sequences are MNHEY and SVGAGI. CDR3 sequence: CASSYGARTGRFYGYTF. Here the CDR3 DNA reads TGTGCCAGCAGTTACGGTGCCCGGACAGGCAGGTTCTATGGCTACACCTTC.

The J gene is TRBJ2-3, the V gene TRBV20-1, with D uncertain. Trimming took off 5 bases at V and 1 base at J, with 4 bases between the two ends. Germline loops: CDR1 DFQATT, CDR2 SNEGSKA (reference sequence). The CDR3 length is 11 residues. CDR3 bases: TGCAGTGCTGCTCGCACAGATACGCAGTATTTT. It codes for CSAARTDTQYF.

The chain employs TRBV12-3 or TRBV12-4 and TRBJ1-2, with D tentatively TRBD1 (6 bases). The CDR3 sequence is 13 residues long. V lost 6 bases to trimming and J lost 8 bases, with 16 bases between them. Here the CDR3 reads CASSPDSHPGYTF. CDR3 DNA sequence: TGTGCCAGCAGCCCGGACAGCCATCCGGGCTACACCTTC.

This clonotype was found many times. The chain joins TRBV15 to TRBJ1-1; no reliable D call. CDR1 and CDR2 from the germline V gene are LNHNV and YYDKDF (reference sequence). Trimming cost V 1 base and J 1 base, with 4 bases left between them. This CDR3 is built from 13 residues. The CDR3 region has the DNA TGTGCCACCAGCAGAGGAGGGAACACTGAAGCTTTCTTT. It yields the protein CATSRGGNTEAFF. The full variable domain, rest sourced from reference TRBV15 and TRBJ1-1, is DAMVIQNPRYQVTQFGKPVTLSCSQTLNHNVMYWYQQKSSQAPKLLFHYYDKDFNNEADTPDNFQSRRPNTSFCFLDIRSPGLGDTAMYLCATSRGGNTEAFFGQGTRLTVV.

This clonotype was recorded many times. The chain links TRBV20-1 to TRBJ2-3, with 7 bases identical to TRBD2. V shed 5 bases, J shed 2 bases, and the junction held 10 bases outside the gene matches. Per germline, CDR1 DFQATT and CDR2 SNEGSKA (reference sequence). The CDR3 sequence is 15 residues long. CDR3 sequence: CSAHSIGGFTDTQYF. The CDR3 region has the DNA TGCAGTGCTCACTCGATCGGGGGGTTCACAGATACGCAGTATTTT.

Only a few counts were recorded for this clonotype. The chain combines TRBV10-2 with TRBJ2-5; 10 bases are a match to TRBD2. Germline CDR1 WSHSY, CDR2 SAAADI. V lost 5 bases, J lost 3 bases, and 0 bases stayed unmatched. CDR3 length: 13 residues. The CDR3 sequence: CASSTSGKETQYF. The CDR3 nucleotides read TGCGCCAGCAGTACTAGCGGGAAAGAGACCCAGTACTTC.

The chain recombines TRBV11-2 with TRBJ2-5, with D unresolved. The germline gives CDR1 SGHAT, CDR2 FQNNGV. V gave up 3 bases and J gave up 4 bases, with 12 bases separating them. The CDR3 covers 14 residues. The CDR3 protein is CASSFDWLGETQYF. DNA for the CDR3: TGTGCCAGCAGCTTCGATTGGTTGGGAGAGACCCAGTACTTC.

This clonotype was counted once. The chain couples TRBV13 to TRBJ1-1, with D hard to call. This CDR3 spans 13 amino acids. Looked up from germline, CDR1 is PRHDT and CDR2 is FYEKMQ (reference sequence). V lost 5 bases and J lost 3, with 10 bases in between. The CDR3 reads CASSRAGYTEAFF. In nucleotides, the CDR3 is TGTGCCAGCAGCCGGGCGGGGTACACTGAAGCTTTCTTT.

The J gene is TRBJ2-2, the V gene TRBV5-1; 13 bases match TRBD2. The length of the CDR3 is 16 residues. J was trimmed by 3 bases and V by 4 bases; bases with no gene match: 3. Per germline, CDR1 SGHRS and CDR2 YFSETQ. DNA of the CDR3: TGCGCCAGCAGCGAGGGACTAGCGGGATACACCGGGGAGCTGTTTTTT. As protein: CASSEGLAGYTGELFF.

At least ten counts were recorded for this clonotype. V usage is TRBV7-9 and J usage is TRBJ2-7, with D unclear. The ends were cut back, 2 bases at V and 9 bases at J, with 11 bases in the middle. Germline V lookup: CDR1 SEHNR, CDR2 FQNEAQ (reference sequence). This CDR3 is 12 amino acids long. Here the CDR3 DNA reads TGTGCCAGCAGCTTAAATGGCCCAGGGCAGTACTTC. Amino acids: CASSLNGPGQYF.

This clonotype was detected only once. The chain employs TRBV6-1 and TRBJ2-3, with 8 bases identical to TRBD1. The germline V gene encodes CDR1 MNHNS and CDR2 SASEGT. V gave up 1 base and J gave up 11 bases; unmatched junction bases: 11. The CDR3 loop spans 15 amino acids. CDR3 amino acids: CASSEGQGAINEQYF. The CDR3 DNA sequence: TGTGCCAGCAGTGAAGGCCAGGGGGCGATTAATGAGCAGTATTTT.

V usage is TRBV6-5 and J usage is TRBJ2-7; D possibly corresponds to TRBD1 (5 bases). V shed 0 bases and J shed 2 bases, with 11 bases lying between them. Germline V gene sequence: CDR1 MNHEY, CDR2 SVGAGI. This CDR3 has 15 amino acids. The CDR3 spells CASSYSTAGPYEQYF. In DNA form, the CDR3 reads TGTGCCAGCAGTTACTCGACGGCAGGGCCCTACGAGCAGTACTTC.

This clonotype was counted ten times or more. V is TRBV6-5 and J is TRBJ2-3; maybe TRBD2 (5 bases). Germline V gene data show CDR1 as MNHEY and CDR2 as SVGAGI. Trimming cost V 5 bases and J 6 bases, with 12 bases left between them. This CDR3 is built from 13 residues. The CDR3 DNA is TGTGCCAGCAGTCCCGGGGTCCCCGATACGCAGTATTTT. This codes for CASSPGVPDTQYF.

In its sample, this clonotype is medium-sized. The V call is TRBV19, the J call TRBJ2-7; D may be TRBD2 (6 bases). The CDR3 has 14 amino acids. Germline V gene data show CDR1 as LNHDA and CDR2 as SQIVND (reference sequence). Trimming removed 3 bases at V and 4 bases at J, with 13 bases between. The CDR3 DNA reads TGTGCCAGTAGTATGGGGGGACCTCTTTACGAGCAGTACTTC. Protein: CASSMGGPLYEQYF.

This rearrangement joins TRBV2 to TRBJ2-5; 11 bases are shared with TRBD1. J lost 4 bases, V lost 4 bases, and 8 bases had no gene match. Germline values: CDR1 SNHLY, CDR2 FYNNEI. The CDR3 sequence is 16 residues long. The CDR3 DNA reads TGTGCCAGCAGTGGGGGGACAGGGGGGGCCCGAGAGACCCAGTACTTC. Its protein product is CASSGGTGGARETQYF.

In its sample, this clonotype was seen many times. The V and J genes are TRBV19 and TRBJ1-1; D perhaps matches TRBD1 (5 bases). Germline-derived CDR1 and CDR2 are LNHDA and SQIVND (reference sequence). V lost 4 bases and J 4 bases, leaving 16 bases between the germline ends. The CDR3 extends over 15 amino acids. This CDR3 reads CASSKRGETGTEAFF. The CDR3 coding sequence is TGTGCCAGTAGTAAGAGGGGAGAGACGGGCACTGAAGCTTTCTTT.

The chain links TRBV7-2 to TRBJ1-5, with 8 bases fitting TRBD1. This CDR3 is built from 14 residues. Germline V lookup: CDR1 SGHTA, CDR2 FQGNSA. V gave up 7 bases and J gave up 6 bases; unmatched junction bases: 8. The CDR3 coding sequence is TGTGCCAGCACCCTATTCAGGGGGCCTCAGCCCCAGCATTTT. It encodes CASTLFRGPQPQHF.

The rearrangement joins TRBV12-3 or TRBV12-4 to TRBJ2-7; possible D gene TRBD1, 5 bases. Trimming removed 5 bases at V and 6 bases at J, with 8 bases between. The CDR3 runs to 11 residues. CDR3 residues: CASSGAGEQYF. Written as DNA, the CDR3 is TGTGCCAGCAGTGGGGCCGGCGAGCAGTACTTC.

This rearrangement joins TRBV6-4 to TRBJ2-5; TRBD1 matches 9 bases. Germline-derived CDR1 and CDR2 are MRHNA and SNTAGT. The ends lost 6 bases at V and 5 bases at J; junction bases unmatched: 13. The CDR3 is 16 residues long. The CDR3 sequence is CASRRTGAITGETQYF. DNA of the CDR3: TGTGCCAGCAGAAGGACAGGGGCCATCACCGGGGAGACCCAGTACTTC.

The gene calls are TRBV5-1 and TRBJ2-7; D might be TRBD1 (7 bases). Trimming took 0 bases from V and 7 from J, leaving 14 bases between them. Germline values: CDR1 SGHRS, CDR2 YFSETQ. There are 14 residues in the CDR3. The CDR3 sequence is CASSLEGQGGEQYF. The CDR3 region has the DNA TGCGCCAGCAGCTTGGAGGGGCAGGGGGGTGAGCAGTACTTC.

The chain combines TRBV14 with TRBJ1-2, with TRBD1 identical over 7 bases. The V segment lost 3 bases and the J segment 7 bases; nucleotides outside the gene matches: 11. Per germline, CDR1 SGHDN and CDR2 FVKESK. CDR3 length: 15 amino acids. The CDR3 reads CASSQTRQGGSGYTF. In DNA, the CDR3 is TGTGCCAGCAGCCAGACTAGACAGGGAGGGTCTGGCTACACCTTC.

The rearrangement joins TRBV20-1 to TRBJ1-1; no clear D. The germline V gene encodes CDR1 DFQATT and CDR2 SNEGSKA (reference sequence). This CDR3 has 12 amino acids. V gave up 4 bases and J gave up 1 base, with 7 bases separating them. This CDR3 reads CSANRENTEAFF. CDR3 nucleotides: TGCAGTGCTAACAGAGAGAACACTGAAGCTTTCTTT.

As to this clonotype: This may be a read error, as it is one base from a much larger clone. The genes are TRBV7-3 and TRBJ1-1, with unresolved D. Germline-derived CDR1 and CDR2 are SGHTA and FQGTGA. The CDR3 is made up of 16 amino acids. CDR3 in amino acids: CASSLKPTLGRTGAFF. In DNA form, the CDR3 reads TGTGCCAGCAGCTTAAAACCCACCCTCGGGAGGACTGGAGCTTTCTTT.